The 10 T cell receptor beta chains presented below share a single source sample, sequenced in a study of T cells in localized non-small cell lung cancer. Libraries were prepared by immunoSEQ multiplex PCR; TCRdb keeps only in-frame clonotypes and omits some of them. The sample has tens of thousands of clones, about 83% seen once. This specimen consisted of peripheral blood, obtained before any cancer treatment. These receptors originate from a man aged 40 to 69 with stage I lung adenocarcinoma.

The chain carries TRBV13 and TRBJ2-7; no clear D gene. CDR1 and CDR2 (germline): PRHDT, FYEKMQ (reference sequence). The CDR3 sequence is 11 residues long. Trimming pared 6 bases from V and 2 bases from J, leaving 5 bases between. This chain's CDR3 is CASRGPYEQYF. CDR3 coding DNA: TGTGCCAGCAGAGGACCCTACGAGCAGTACTTC.

V gene TRBV18 combines with J gene TRBJ2-7; D gene uncertain. This CDR3 has 11 amino acids. Trimming left V 6 bases short and J 5 bases short, with 8 bases between. Germline V CDR1 and CDR2: KGHSH, LQKENI. The CDR3 protein is CASSLVDEQYF. The DNA for the CDR3 is TGTGCCAGCTCCCTGGTGGACGAGCAGTACTTC.

This chain uses TRBV28 with TRBJ2-1; no reliable D call. Between the trimmed V and J ends, which lost 2 bases and 12 bases, there was a span of 14 bases. The length of the CDR3 is 13 residues. Per the germline V gene, CDR1 is MDHEN and CDR2 is SYDVKM. The CDR3 DNA is TGTGCCAGCAGTTTACCGGCTAGGGCTCGGCAGTTCTTC. Translating gives CASSLPARARQFF.

The rearrangement joins TRBV6-1 to TRBJ2-5; TRBD1 matches at 7 bases. The CDR3 has 13 amino acids. The germline V gene encodes CDR1 MNHNS and CDR2 SASEGT. V trimming: 2 bases; J trimming: 4 bases; junction bases outside the gene matches: 1. CDR3 sequence reads: CASSEYRGETQYF. The CDR3 bases are TGTGCCAGCAGTGAATACAGGGGAGAGACCCAGTACTTC.

Notes on this clone: A read error may account for a junction end that differs from germline. V usage is TRBV28 and J usage is TRBJ1-2; D may be TRBD1 (5 bases). Germline assignment: CDR1 MDHEN and CDR2 SYDVKM. CDR3 length equals 12 residues. The CDR3, as DNA: TGTGCCAGCAGTACAAATCACCAGGGTTTTGGCTTC. Translated, it gives CASSTNHQGFGF.

V is TRBV27 and J is TRBJ1-5; 8 bases are a match to TRBD1. This CDR3 has 17 residues. Germline values: CDR1 MNHEY, CDR2 SMNVEV (reference sequence). V gave up 2 bases and J gave up 5 bases; unmatched junction bases: 11. The CDR3 DNA follows: TGTGCCAGCAGTTTAACCCGAGGACAGGGTGGATATCAGCCCCAGCATTTT. Protein: CASSLTRGQGGYQPQHF.

The table lists this clone with a count of one. The chain has TRBV6-1 and TRBJ1-1, with D perhaps TRBD1 (5 bases). Trimming cost V 3 bases and J 3 bases, with 17 bases left between them. The CDR3 length is 16 residues. The germline gives CDR1 MNHNS, CDR2 SASEGT. Written as DNA, the CDR3 is TGTGCCAGCAGTGAGGACTCCAGGGTAAGGGACACTGAAGCTTTCTTT. Translated: CASSEDSRVRDTEAFF.

The chain is built from TRBV5-4 and TRBJ2-1; TRBD2 agrees at 8 bases. This CDR3 is built from 14 residues. V lost 5 bases, J lost 5 bases, and 6 bases stayed unmatched. Germline V CDR1 and CDR2: SGHNT, YYREEE (reference sequence). The CDR3 DNA sequence: TGTGCCAGCAGTAGAGCGGGAGTAAACAATGAGCAGTTCTTC. This sequence encodes CASSRAGVNNEQFF.

J is TRBJ1-2 and V is TRBV27; 9 nucleotides match TRBD1. The CDR3 is made up of 16 amino acids. Germline V gene sequence: CDR1 MNHEY, CDR2 SMNVEV (reference sequence). Trimming took 8 bases from V and 8 from J; bases not matched to a gene: 18. The CDR3 sequence is CASGPGLGTGKGGYTF. In nucleotides, the CDR3 is TGTGCCAGCGGTCCTGGTCTTGGGACAGGGAAAGGCGGCTACACCTTC.

The rearrangement links TRBV5-1 to TRBJ2-3, with TRBD1 matching 7 bases. J was trimmed by 2 bases and V by 4 bases; bases with no gene match: 4. CDR1 is SGHRS and CDR2 is YFSETQ in the germline V gene. The CDR3 sequence is 14 residues long. This chain's CDR3 is CASSPTGDTDTQYF. The CDR3 DNA reads TGCGCCAGCAGCCCTACAGGGGACACAGATACGCAGTATTTT.